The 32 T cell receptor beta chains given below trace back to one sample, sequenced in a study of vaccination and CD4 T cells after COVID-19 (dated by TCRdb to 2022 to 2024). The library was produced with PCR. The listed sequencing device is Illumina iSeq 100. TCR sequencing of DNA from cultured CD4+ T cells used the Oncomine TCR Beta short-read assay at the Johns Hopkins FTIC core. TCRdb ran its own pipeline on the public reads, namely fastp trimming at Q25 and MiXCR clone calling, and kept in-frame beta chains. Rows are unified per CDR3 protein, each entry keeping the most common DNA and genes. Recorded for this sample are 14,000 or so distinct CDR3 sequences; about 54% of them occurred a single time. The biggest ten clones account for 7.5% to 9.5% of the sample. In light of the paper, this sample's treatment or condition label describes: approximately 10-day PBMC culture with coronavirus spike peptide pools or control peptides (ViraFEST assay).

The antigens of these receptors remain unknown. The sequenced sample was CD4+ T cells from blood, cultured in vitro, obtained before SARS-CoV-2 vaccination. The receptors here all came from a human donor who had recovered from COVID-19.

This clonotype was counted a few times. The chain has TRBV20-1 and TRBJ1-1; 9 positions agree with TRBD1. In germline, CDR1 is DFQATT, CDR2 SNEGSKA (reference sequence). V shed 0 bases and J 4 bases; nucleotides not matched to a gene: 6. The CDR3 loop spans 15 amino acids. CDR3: CSARDQGQGGTEAFF. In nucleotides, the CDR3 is TGCAGTGCTAGAGATCAGGGACAGGGAGGCACTGAAGCTTTCTTT.

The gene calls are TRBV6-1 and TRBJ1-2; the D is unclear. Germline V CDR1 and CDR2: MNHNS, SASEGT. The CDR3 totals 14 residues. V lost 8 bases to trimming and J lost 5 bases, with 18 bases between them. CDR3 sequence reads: CASGARHCLYGYTF. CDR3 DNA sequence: TGTGCCAGCGGAGCCCGACACTGCTTGTATGGCTACACCTTC.

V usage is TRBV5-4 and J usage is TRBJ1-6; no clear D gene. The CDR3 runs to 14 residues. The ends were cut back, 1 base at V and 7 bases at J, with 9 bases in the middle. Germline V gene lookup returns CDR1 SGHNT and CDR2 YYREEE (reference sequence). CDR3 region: CASSLYGGNSPLHF. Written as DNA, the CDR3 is TGTGCCAGCAGCTTGTACGGCGGGAATTCACCCCTCCACTTT.

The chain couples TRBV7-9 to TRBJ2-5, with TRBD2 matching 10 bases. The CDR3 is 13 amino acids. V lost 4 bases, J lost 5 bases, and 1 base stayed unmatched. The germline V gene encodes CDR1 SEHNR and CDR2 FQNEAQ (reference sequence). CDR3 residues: CASSYSGRETQYF. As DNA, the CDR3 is TGTGCCAGCAGCTATAGCGGGAGGGAGACCCAGTACTTC.

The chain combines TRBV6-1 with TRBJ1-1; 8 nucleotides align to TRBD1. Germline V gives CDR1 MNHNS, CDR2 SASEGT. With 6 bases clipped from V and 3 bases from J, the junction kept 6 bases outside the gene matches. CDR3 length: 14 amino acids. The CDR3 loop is CASSDRGAYTEAFF. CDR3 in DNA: TGTGCCAGCAGCGACAGGGGAGCGTACACTGAAGCTTTCTTT.

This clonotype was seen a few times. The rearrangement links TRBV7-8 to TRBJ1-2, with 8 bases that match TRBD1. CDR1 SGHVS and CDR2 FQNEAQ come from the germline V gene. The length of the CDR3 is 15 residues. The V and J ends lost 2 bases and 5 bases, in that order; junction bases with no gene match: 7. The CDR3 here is CASSLSQGARYGYTF. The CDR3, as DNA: TGTGCCAGCAGCTTAAGTCAGGGGGCGAGGTATGGCTACACCTTC.

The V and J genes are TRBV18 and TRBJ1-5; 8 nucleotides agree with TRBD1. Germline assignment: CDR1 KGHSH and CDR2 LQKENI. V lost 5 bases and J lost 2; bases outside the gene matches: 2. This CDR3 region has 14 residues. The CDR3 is CASSKTGGNQPQHF. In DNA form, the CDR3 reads TGTGCCAGCTCAAAGACAGGGGGCAATCAGCCCCAGCATTTT. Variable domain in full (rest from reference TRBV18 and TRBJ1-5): NAGVMQNPRHLVRRRGQEARLRCSPMKGHSHVYWYRQLPEEGLKFMVYLQKENIIDESGMPKERFSAEFPKEGPSILRIQQVVRGDSAAYFCASSKTGGNQPQHFGDGTRLSIL.

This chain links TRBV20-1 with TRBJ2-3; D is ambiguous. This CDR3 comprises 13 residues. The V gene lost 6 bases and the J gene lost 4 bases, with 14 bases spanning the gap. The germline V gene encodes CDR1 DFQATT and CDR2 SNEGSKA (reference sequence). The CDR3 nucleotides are TGCAGTGCGTTAAAGGGTGTCGCAGATACGCAGTATTTT. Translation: CSALKGVADTQYF.

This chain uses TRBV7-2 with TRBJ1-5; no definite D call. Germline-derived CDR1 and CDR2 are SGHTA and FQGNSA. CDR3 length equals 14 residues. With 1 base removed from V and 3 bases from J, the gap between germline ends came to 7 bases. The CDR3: CASSLVVINQPQHF. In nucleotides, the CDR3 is TGTGCCAGCAGCTTAGTTGTCATCAATCAGCCCCAGCATTTT.

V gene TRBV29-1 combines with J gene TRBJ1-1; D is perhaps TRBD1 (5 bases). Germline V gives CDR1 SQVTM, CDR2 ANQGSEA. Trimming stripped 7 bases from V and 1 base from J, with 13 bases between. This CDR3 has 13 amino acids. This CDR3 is CSDNRGGNTEAFF. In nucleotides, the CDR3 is TGCAGCGATAACCGGGGGGGGAACACTGAAGCTTTCTTT.

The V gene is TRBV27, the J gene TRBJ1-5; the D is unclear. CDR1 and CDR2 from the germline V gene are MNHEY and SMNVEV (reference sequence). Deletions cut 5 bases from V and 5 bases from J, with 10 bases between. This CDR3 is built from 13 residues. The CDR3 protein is CASSPGKYQPQHF. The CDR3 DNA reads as TGTGCCAGCAGTCCTGGGAAGTATCAGCCCCAGCATTTT.

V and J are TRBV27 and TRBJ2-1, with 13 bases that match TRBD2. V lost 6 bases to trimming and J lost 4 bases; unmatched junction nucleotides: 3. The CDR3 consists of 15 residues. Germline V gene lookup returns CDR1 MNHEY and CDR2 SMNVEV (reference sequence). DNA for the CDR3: TGTGCCAGCAGCCCGGGACTAGCGGGATACAATGAGCAGTTCTTC. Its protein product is CASSPGLAGYNEQFF.

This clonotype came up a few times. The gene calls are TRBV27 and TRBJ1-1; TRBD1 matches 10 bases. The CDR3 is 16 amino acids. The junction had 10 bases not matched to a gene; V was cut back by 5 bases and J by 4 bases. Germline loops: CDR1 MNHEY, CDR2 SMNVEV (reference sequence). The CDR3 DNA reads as TGTGCCAGCAGTCCGGGACAGGGGAGGTTGGGCACTGAAGCTTTCTTT. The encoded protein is CASSPGQGRLGTEAFF.

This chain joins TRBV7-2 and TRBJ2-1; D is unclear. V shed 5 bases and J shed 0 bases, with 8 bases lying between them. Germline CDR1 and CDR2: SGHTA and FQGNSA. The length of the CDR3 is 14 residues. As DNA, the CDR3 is TGTGCCAGCAGCCCGGATAGCTCCTACAATGAGCAGTTCTTC. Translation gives CASSPDSSYNEQFF.

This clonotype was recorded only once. For the CDR3, the DNA is TGTGCCAGCAGCCGGGGAAACAATCAGCCCCAGCATTTT. As protein: CASSRGNNQPQHF. The V gene is TRBV6-1, the J gene TRBJ1-5; D not resolved. The CDR3 spans 13 residues. V lost 6 bases to trimming and J lost 3 bases, with 9 bases between them. Germline V gene data show CDR1 as MNHNS and CDR2 as SASEGT.

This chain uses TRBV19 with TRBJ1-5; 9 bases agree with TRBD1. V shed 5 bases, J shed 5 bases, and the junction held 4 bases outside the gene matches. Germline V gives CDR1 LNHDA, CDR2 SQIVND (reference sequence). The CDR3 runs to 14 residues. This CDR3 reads CASSGTGGDQPQHF. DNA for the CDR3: TGTGCCAGTAGTGGAACAGGGGGCGATCAGCCCCAGCATTTT.

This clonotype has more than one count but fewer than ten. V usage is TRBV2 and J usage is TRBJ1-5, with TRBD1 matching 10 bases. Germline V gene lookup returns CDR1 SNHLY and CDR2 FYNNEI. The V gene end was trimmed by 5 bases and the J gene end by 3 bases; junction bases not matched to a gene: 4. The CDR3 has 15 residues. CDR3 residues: CASSPGQGYNQPQHF. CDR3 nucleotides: TGTGCCAGCAGTCCGGGACAGGGGTACAATCAGCCCCAGCATTTT.

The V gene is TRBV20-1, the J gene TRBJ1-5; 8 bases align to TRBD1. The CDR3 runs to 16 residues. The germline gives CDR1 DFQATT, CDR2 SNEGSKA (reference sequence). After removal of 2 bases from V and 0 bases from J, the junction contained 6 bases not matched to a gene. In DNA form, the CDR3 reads TGCAGTGCTAGATGGCAGGGGGCCTATAGCAATCAGCCCCAGCATTTT. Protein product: CSARWQGAYSNQPQHF.

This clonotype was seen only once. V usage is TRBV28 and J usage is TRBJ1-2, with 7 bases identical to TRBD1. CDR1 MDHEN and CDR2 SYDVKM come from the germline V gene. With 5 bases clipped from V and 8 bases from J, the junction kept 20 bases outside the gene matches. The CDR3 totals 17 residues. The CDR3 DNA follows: TGTGCCAGCAGTCGCGCCGGGACAGTAAAGCTTACTGGAGGCTACACCTTC. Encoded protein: CASSRAGTVKLTGGYTF.

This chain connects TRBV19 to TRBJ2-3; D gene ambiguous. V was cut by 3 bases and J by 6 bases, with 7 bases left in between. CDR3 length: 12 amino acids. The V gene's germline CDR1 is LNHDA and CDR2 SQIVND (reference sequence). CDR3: CASSMRRDTQYF. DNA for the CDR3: TGTGCCAGTAGTATGCGTCGGGATACGCAGTATTTT. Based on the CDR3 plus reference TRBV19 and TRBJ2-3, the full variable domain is DGGITQSPKYLFRKEGQNVTLSCEQNLNHDAMYWYRQDPGQGLRLIYYSQIVNDFQKGDIAEGYSVSREKKESFPLTVTSAQKNPTAFYLCASSMRRDTQYFGPGTRLTVL.

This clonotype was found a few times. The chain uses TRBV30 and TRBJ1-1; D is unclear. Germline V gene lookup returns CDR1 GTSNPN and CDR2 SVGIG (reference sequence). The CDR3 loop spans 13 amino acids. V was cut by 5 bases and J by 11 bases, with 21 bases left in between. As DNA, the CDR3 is TGTGCCTGGGCCATAGGTGGTGGAGGGAGGGCTTTCTTT. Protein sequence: CAWAIGGGGRAFF.

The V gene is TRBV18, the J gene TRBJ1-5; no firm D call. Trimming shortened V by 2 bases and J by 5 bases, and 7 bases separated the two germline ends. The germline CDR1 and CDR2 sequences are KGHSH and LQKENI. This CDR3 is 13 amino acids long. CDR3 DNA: TGTGCCAGCTCACCAGAAGGTGATCAGCCCCAGCATTTT. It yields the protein CASSPEGDQPQHF.

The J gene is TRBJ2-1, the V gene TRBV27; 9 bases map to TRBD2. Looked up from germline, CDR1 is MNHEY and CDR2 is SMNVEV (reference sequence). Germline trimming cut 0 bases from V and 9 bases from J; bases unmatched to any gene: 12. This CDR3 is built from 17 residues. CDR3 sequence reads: CASSLSREQAGGGEQFF. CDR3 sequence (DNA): TGTGCCAGCAGTTTATCGCGGGAGCAAGCGGGAGGAGGTGAGCAGTTCTTC.

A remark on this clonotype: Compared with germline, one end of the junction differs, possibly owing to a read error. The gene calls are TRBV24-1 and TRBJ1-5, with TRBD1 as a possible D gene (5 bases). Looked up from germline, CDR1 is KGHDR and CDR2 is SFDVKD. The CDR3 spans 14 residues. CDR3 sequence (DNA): TGTGCCACCAGCGATTCAGGGATTTATCAGCCCCAGCATTTT. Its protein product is CATSDSGIYQPQHF.

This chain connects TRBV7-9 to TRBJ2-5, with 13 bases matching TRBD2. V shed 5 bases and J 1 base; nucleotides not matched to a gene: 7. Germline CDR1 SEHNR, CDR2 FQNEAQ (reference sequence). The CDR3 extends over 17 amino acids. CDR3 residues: CASSPPGLAGFQETQYF. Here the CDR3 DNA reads TGTGCCAGCAGCCCGCCGGGACTAGCGGGGTTCCAAGAGACCCAGTACTTC.

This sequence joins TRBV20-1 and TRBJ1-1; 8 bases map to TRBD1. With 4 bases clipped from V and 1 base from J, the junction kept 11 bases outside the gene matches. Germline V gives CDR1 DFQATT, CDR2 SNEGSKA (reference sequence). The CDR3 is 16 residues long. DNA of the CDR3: TGCAGTGCTAACCGCTGGTTAGGGACAGGGAACACTGAAGCTTTCTTT. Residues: CSANRWLGTGNTEAFF.

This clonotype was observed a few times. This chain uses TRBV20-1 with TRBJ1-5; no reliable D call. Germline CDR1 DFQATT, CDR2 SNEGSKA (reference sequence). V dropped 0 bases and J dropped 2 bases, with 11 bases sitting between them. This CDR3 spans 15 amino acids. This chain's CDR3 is CSARDPSGRNQPQHF. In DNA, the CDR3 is TGCAGTGCTAGAGATCCGTCAGGACGCAATCAGCCCCAGCATTTT.

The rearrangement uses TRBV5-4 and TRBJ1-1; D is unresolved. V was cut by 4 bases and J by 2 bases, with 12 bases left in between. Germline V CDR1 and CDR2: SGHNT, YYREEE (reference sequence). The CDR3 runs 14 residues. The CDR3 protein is CASSLGELNTEAFF. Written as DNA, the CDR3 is TGTGCCAGCAGCCTCGGGGAGCTAAACACTGAAGCTTTCTTT.

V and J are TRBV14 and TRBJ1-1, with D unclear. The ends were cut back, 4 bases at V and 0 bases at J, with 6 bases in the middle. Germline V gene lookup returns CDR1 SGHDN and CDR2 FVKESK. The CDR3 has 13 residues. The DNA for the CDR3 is TGTGCCAGCAGCCTGAATATGAACACTGAAGCTTTCTTT. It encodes CASSLNMNTEAFF.

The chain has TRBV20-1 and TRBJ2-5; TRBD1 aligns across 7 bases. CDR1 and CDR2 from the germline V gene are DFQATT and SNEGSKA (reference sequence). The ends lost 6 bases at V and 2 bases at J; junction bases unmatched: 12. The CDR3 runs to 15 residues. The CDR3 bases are TGCAGTGCAAATCGGGACAGCAACACACAAGAGACCCAGTACTTC. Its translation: CSANRDSNTQETQYF.

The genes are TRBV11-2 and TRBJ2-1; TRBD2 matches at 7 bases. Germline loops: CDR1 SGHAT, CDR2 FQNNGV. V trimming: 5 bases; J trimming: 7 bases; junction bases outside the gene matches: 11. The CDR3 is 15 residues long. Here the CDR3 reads CASSPVGLRENEQFF. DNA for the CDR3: TGTGCCAGCAGCCCTGTAGGGTTGCGGGAGAATGAGCAGTTCTTC.

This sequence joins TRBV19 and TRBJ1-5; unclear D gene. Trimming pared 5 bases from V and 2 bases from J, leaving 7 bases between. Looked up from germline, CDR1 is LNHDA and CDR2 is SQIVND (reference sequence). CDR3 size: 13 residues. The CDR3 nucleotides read TGTGCCAGTAGTTGGGCAGGCAATCAGCCCCAGCATTTT. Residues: CASSWAGNQPQHF.